This T cell receptor beta chain was sequenced in a study of tumor and adjacent non-tumor tissue in lung cancer. Study as a whole: The cohort had 12 adenocarcinoma, 2 squamous cell and 1 small cell patients. Samples averaged about 4.2 million productive TCRbeta reads each.

Note on this clonotype: The target antigen is unknown.

Study conclusions and caveats: TCR diversity was significantly greater in tumor than normal lung tissue. Tumor repertoires had a smaller top 100 clone share than normal lung.

This CDR3 contains 13 residues. Germline V gives CDR1 MNHNS, CDR2 SASEGT. The template was RNA from unsorted bulk tissue. TCRbeta libraries were built with three rounds of nested PCR, modified from ARM-PCR. TCRdb reprocessed the multiplex PCR reads with MiXCR, giving one entry per CDR3 protein. Of under 150,000 distinct CDR3 sequences in the sample, roughly 70% were seen once. The TCR was taken from a man in his sixties with small cell lung cancer. Sequenced input: lung tumor tissue. The rearrangement links TRBV6-1 to TRBJ2-5; possible D gene TRBD2, 5 bases. CDR3 amino acids: CTTSERWFETQYF. CDR3 DNA sequence: TGTACCACCAGTGAGCGGTGGTTTGAGACCCAGTACTTC.